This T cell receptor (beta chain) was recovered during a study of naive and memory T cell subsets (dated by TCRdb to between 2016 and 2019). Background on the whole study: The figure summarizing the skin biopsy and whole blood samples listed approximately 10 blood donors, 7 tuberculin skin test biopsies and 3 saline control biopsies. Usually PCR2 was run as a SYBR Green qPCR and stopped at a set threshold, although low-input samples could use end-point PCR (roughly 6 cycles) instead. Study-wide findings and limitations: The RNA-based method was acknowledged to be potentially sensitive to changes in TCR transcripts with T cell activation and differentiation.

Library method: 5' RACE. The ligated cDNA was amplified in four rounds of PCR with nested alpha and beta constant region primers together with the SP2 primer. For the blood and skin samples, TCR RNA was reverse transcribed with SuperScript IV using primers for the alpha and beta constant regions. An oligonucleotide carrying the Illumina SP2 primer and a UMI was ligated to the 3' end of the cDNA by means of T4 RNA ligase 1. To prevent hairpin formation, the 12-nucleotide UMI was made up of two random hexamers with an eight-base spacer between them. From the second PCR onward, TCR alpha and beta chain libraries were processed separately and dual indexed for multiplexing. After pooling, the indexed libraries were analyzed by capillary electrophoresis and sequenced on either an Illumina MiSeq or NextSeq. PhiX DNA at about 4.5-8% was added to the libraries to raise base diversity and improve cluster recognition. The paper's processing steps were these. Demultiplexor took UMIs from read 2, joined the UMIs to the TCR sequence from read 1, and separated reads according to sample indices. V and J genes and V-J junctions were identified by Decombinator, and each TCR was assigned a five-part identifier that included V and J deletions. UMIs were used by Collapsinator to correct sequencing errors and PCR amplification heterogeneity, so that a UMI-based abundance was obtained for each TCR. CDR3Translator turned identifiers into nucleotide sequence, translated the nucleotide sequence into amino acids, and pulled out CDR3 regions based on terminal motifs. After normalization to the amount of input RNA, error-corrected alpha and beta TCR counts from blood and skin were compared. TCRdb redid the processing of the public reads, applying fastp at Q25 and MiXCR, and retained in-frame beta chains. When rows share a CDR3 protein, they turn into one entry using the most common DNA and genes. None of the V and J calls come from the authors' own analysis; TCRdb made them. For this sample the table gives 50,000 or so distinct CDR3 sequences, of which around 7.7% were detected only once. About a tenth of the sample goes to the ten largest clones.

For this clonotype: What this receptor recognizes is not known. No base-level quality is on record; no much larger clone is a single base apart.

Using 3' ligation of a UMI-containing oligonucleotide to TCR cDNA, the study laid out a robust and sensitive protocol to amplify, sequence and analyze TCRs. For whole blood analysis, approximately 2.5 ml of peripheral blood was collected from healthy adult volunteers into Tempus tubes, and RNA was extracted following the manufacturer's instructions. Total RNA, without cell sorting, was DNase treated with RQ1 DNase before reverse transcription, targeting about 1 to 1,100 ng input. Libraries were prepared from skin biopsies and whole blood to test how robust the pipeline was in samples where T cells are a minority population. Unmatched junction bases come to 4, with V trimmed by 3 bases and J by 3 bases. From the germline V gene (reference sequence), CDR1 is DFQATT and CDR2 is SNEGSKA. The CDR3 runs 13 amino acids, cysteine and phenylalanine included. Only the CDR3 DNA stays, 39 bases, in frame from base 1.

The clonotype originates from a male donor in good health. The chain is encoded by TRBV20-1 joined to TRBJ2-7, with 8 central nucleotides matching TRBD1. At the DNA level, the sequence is TGCAGTGCTAGCCGGGACAGGAGCTACGAGCAGTACTTC. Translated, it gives CSASRDRSYEQYF.